This T cell receptor (beta chain) came from a study of Tregs in tolerant kidney transplant recipients. Study findings and constraints: Expanding Tregs on activated donor B cells appeared to best identify donor-specific TCRbeta clones. Validation in larger populations is needed because few patients were studied.

The method was immunoSEQ multiplex PCR; TCRdb's version includes in-frame clones alone and lacks a portion of them. In the table there are around 19,000 clones, around four fifths of which are singletons. CDR1 KGHSH and CDR2 LQKENI come from the germline V gene. V shed 0 bases, J shed 8 bases, and the junction held 0 bases outside the gene matches. CDR3 length: 12 residues. Comments on this clone: What it binds is unknown.

The chain has TRBV18 and TRBJ1-1; 7 bases match TRBD1. Specimen: Tregs from blood. The sequence derives from a human donor in good health. The chain's CDR3 is CASSPPTGEAFF. The CDR3 DNA reads as TGTGCCAGCTCACCACCGACAGGGGAAGCTTTCTTT.